A selection of T cell receptor beta chains follows, all from one sample in a study of blood T cells in healthy people across ages. TCRdb called the 5' RACE reads again in MiXCR, with one record for every CDR3 protein. The table records hundreds of thousands of distinct CDR3 sequences, roughly 49% of them present only once. The material sequenced was blood. The receptors shown here come from a woman aged 55-70 years in good health. Both conserved end residues are trimmed from each CDR3. Fields, in order: V gene, J gene, clone size, CDR3 protein. Where a row states a size, it is once, few, many or the class of an expanded clone; other rows omit it.

TRBV6-2/TRBV6-3,TRBJ2-5,-,ASTNRQETQY
TRBV27,TRBJ1-5,-,ASSLTGTANQPQH
TRBV5-1,TRBJ2-2,-,ASSLARPNTGELF
TRBV7-2,TRBJ2-5,few,ASSSGLAGGPQETQY
TRBV2,TRBJ1-2,-,ASSVDRQANYGYT
TRBV6-2/TRBV6-3,TRBJ2-1,once,ASSTSTSGGLFDEQF
TRBV11-2,TRBJ2-5,-,ASSPAPTGFETQY
TRBV12-3/TRBV12-4,TRBJ1-2,-,ASTLRDRLANGYT
TRBV7-9,TRBJ1-1,-,ASSSRTVSTEAF
TRBV6-1,TRBJ2-1,-,ASRLLQVYNEQF
TRBV3-1,TRBJ2-7,-,ASRPNGRAGAYEQY
TRBV4-1,TRBJ2-7,few,ASSQSASYEQY
TRBV6-1,TRBJ2-7,-,ASNPSGRNIYEQY
TRBV12-3/TRBV12-4,TRBJ2-4,-,ASSLRYPQY
TRBV7-2,TRBJ2-1,once,TSREGGSRQSEQF
TRBV4-3,TRBJ2-3,-,ASSQGGGDIGTDTQY
TRBV2,TRBJ2-1,-,ASNQPEGLRQF
TRBV9,TRBJ2-3,few,ASALSWSTDTQY
TRBV20-1,TRBJ2-3,few,SASGAGGALTDTQY
TRBV18,TRBJ2-5,-,ASSPDRGGETQY
TRBV5-1,TRBJ2-1,many,ASSEGLVGGNEQF
TRBV5-1,TRBJ2-3,-,ASSATSGSGTDTQY
TRBV28,TRBJ2-7,-,ASYNRDYYEQY